Below, 10 T cell receptor beta chains from the same sample are listed, as sequenced in a study of cytomegalovirus exposure and HLA in healthy donors. PCR employed 60 Vbeta and 13 Jbeta primers. Assay: immunoSEQ multiplex PCR; the TCRdb copy retains only in-frame clones and omits some. The sample contains roughly 150,000 clones, 82% of which appear only once. The material sequenced was PBMCs. The origin of the receptors is a woman in her forties or fifties in good health and CMV-seropositive.

The chain employs TRBV7-9 and TRBJ2-2; D remains ambiguous. V was cut by 4 bases and J by 6 bases, with 6 bases left in between. The length of the CDR3 is 12 residues. The germline V gene encodes CDR1 SEHNR and CDR2 FQNEAQ (reference sequence). The CDR3 sequence: CASSSEAGELFF. The CDR3 nucleotides read TGTGCCAGCAGCTCAGAGGCCGGGGAGCTGTTTTTT.

This clone appeared a single time. CDR3 protein: CASSLATGSSYNEQFF. DNA of the CDR3: TGCGCCAGCAGCTTGGCCACGGGGAGCTCCTACAATGAGCAGTTCTTC. The chain recombines TRBV5-1 with TRBJ2-1, with D possibly matching TRBD2 (5 bases). This CDR3 region has 16 residues. Deletions cut 0 bases from V and 0 bases from J, with 10 bases between. The V gene's germline CDR1 is SGHRS and CDR2 YFSETQ.

This clone occurred once. The V gene is TRBV29-1, the J gene TRBJ1-1; possible D gene TRBD1, 5 bases. V was clipped by 2 bases and J by 4 bases, with 8 bases between them. CDR3 size: 12 residues. The V gene's germline CDR1 is SQVTM and CDR2 ANQGSEA. The CDR3 DNA reads as TGCAGCGTTGAAACAGGTTCCACTGAAGCTTTCTTT. Its translation: CSVETGSTEAFF.

About this clone: Its ends do not fully match the called genes, so a read error is possible. This chain uses TRBV5-4 with TRBJ2-7; perhaps TRBD2 as D (6 bases). This CDR3 spans 15 amino acids. Germline values: CDR1 SGHNT, CDR2 YYREEE (reference sequence). The CDR3 protein is CASSYSRGLSCEQYF. The CDR3 coding sequence is TGTGCCAGCAGCTACTCGCGGGGCCTCTCCTGCGAGCAGTACTTC.

The chain uses TRBV5-6 and TRBJ2-1, with TRBD2 matching over 7 bases. Unmatched junction bases numbered 6, after V lost 4 bases and J lost 14 bases. The CDR3 consists of 11 residues. The germline CDR1 and CDR2 sequences are SGHDT and YYEEEE. The CDR3 DNA is TGTGCCAGCAGCCAGGGAGGGAAGGAGTTCTTC. Its protein is CASSQGGKEFF.

The chain recombines TRBV15 with TRBJ2-7, with TRBD1 identical over 10 bases. CDR1 is LNHNV, CDR2 YYDKDF, per germline (reference sequence). V shed 6 bases and J 6 bases; nucleotides not matched to a gene: 11. CDR3 size: 15 residues. The CDR3 is CATRMPGQGNREQYF. The CDR3 bases are TGTGCCACCAGGATGCCGGGACAGGGGAATCGCGAGCAGTACTTC.

The J gene is TRBJ1-1, the V gene TRBV27; 7 nucleotides agree with TRBD1. V lost 5 bases to trimming and J lost 3 bases; unmatched junction nucleotides: 3. The germline V gene has CDR1 MNHEY and CDR2 SMNVEV (reference sequence). This CDR3 region has 13 residues. In DNA, the CDR3 is TGTGCCAGCAGTCTACAGGGGCACACTGAAGCTTTCTTT. Its translation: CASSLQGHTEAFF.

This clone showed up just a few times. The chain uses TRBV6-5 and TRBJ1-6; D is perhaps TRBD1 (5 bases). Deletions cut 2 bases from V and 8 bases from J, with 13 bases between. Germline V gene lookup returns CDR1 MNHEY and CDR2 SVGAGI. The CDR3 is 15 amino acids. The CDR3 reads CASSYNGGLDSPLHF. The CDR3 nucleotides read TGTGCCAGCAGTTACAACGGGGGATTGGATTCACCCCTCCACTTT.

Turning to this clone: The junction and the germline gene differ at one end; a read error may be behind it. V and J are TRBV9 and TRBJ2-7; 7 bases agree with TRBD2. There are 15 residues in the CDR3. The germline V gene has CDR1 SGDLS and CDR2 YYNGEE. The CDR3 DNA is TGTGCCAGCAGCCTAGGGCCAGCGGGGAGCCGAGAAGGTGCCTTC. Translating it yields CASSLGPAGSREGAF.

The genes are TRBV10-3 and TRBJ1-1; the D gene is possibly TRBD1 (5 bases). The CDR3 length is 12 residues. Per germline, CDR1 ENHRY and CDR2 SYGVKD. The V and J ends lost 4 bases and 4 bases respectively, with 7 bases between them. The CDR3 reads CAISVGGTEAFF. As DNA, the CDR3 is TGTGCCATCAGTGTCGGGGGCACTGAAGCTTTCTTT.